This passage covers 5 T cell receptor beta chains from one sample sequenced in a study of blood T cells in healthy people across ages. A sample-barcoded 5' primer and a J-beta primer mix were used in a second PCR of about 6 to 11 cycles. A single record per CDR3 protein comes from TCRdb applying MiXCR to the 5' RACE reads. The table includes some 1.5 million distinct CDR3 sequences, 28% detected once. Sequenced sample: blood. These receptors originate from a woman aged 25 to 45 in good health.

CDR3 sequence reads: CSAQAPGSAGELFF. CDR3 DNA: TGCAGTGCCCAGGCACCGGGGTCCGCCGGGGAGCTGTTTTTT. The chain couples TRBV20-1 to TRBJ2-2; D may be TRBD2 (5 bases). Germline V lookup: CDR1 DFQATT, CDR2 SNEGSKA (reference sequence). The CDR3 consists of 14 residues. V lost 6 bases to trimming and J lost 6 bases, with 17 bases between them.

This clonotype was seen more than once but under ten times. The chain combines TRBV2 with TRBJ1-2; a possible D gene is TRBD1 (6 bases). Between the trimmed V and J ends, which lost 3 bases and 3 bases, there was a span of 11 bases. The CDR3 has 14 residues. CDR1 is SNHLY, CDR2 FYNNEI, per germline. The chain's CDR3 is CASSDQQGDYGYTF. The CDR3 DNA follows: TGTGCCAGCAGTGATCAACAGGGAGACTATGGCTACACCTTC.

The V gene is TRBV29-1, the J gene TRBJ2-5; TRBD1 matches at 8 bases. V was clipped by 3 bases and J by 7 bases; unmatched bases: 13. The length of the CDR3 is 15 residues. Germline loops: CDR1 SQVTM, CDR2 ANQGSEA. The CDR3 DNA sequence: TGCAGCGTTGAGCAGGGGGCGTATCGAAGAGGGACCCAGTACTTC. It is translated as CSVEQGAYRRGTQYF.

This clonotype has ten or more counts. CDR3 DNA: TGCGCCAGCAGGGTCGCCGCCCCCTACGAGCAGTACTTC. Its protein is CASRVAAPYEQYF. The chain combines TRBV5-1 with TRBJ2-7, with D unclear. The CDR3 contains 13 residues. V lost 5 bases and J lost 2, with 11 bases in between. Germline V gene data show CDR1 as SGHRS and CDR2 as YFSETQ.

A few counts support this clonotype. V usage is TRBV7-3 and J usage is TRBJ2-3; 7 positions agree with TRBD2. CDR3 length: 15 residues. V shed 2 bases and J 2 bases; nucleotides not matched to a gene: 4. Germline V gives CDR1 SGHTA, CDR2 FQGTGA. CDR3: CASSLVTSATDTQYF. CDR3 in DNA: TGTGCCAGCAGCTTAGTAACTAGCGCCACAGATACGCAGTATTTT.